This T cell receptor beta chain was recorded in a study of T cells after yellow fever vaccination. 5'RACE template switching added a universal primer site and UMIs to TCR cDNA. Each CDR3 protein gets one entry after TCRdb re-called the 5' RACE reads with MiXCR. This table has 250,000 to 400,000 distinct CDR3 sequences, approximately 4% appearing once. This clonotype has a handful of counts. The CDR3 is made up of 16 amino acids. The germline V gene has CDR1 SGHDT and CDR2 YYEEEE. The V segment lost 2 bases and the J segment 5 bases; nucleotides outside the gene matches: 9. The rearrangement uses TRBV5-6 and TRBJ2-3, with TRBD2 matching over 9 bases. The sample in question was PBMCs, obtained 5 days after the yellow fever booster vaccination. The TCR was taken from a young man who received the YFV17D yellow fever vaccine. In DNA, the CDR3 is TGTGCCAGCAGCTTCCCACTAGCGGGCATGGGAGATACGCAGTATTTT. Translated, it gives CASSFPLAGMGDTQYF.